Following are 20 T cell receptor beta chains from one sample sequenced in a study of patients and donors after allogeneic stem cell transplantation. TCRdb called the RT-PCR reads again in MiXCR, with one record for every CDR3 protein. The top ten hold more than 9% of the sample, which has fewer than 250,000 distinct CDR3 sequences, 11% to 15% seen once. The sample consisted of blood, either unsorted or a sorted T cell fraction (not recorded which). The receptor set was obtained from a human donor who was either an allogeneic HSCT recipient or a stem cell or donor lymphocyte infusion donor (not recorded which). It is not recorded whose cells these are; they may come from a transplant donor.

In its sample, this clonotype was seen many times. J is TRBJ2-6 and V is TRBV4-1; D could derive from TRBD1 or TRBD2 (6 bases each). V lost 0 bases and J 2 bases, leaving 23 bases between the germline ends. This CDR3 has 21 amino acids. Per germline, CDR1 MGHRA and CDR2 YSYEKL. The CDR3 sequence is CASSQDMGGALGFAGANVLTF. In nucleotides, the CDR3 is TGCGCCAGCAGCCAAGATATGGGGGGCGCCTTAGGGTTCGCTGGGGCCAACGTCCTGACTTTC.

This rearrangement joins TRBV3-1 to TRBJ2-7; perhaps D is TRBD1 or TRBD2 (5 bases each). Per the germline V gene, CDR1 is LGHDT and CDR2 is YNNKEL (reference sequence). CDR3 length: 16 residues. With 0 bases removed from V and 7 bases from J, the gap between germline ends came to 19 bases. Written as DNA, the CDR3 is TGTGCCAGCAGCCAAGATGTAGGGACCGTCCCTGGGGAGCAGTACTTC. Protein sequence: CASSQDVGTVPGEQYF.

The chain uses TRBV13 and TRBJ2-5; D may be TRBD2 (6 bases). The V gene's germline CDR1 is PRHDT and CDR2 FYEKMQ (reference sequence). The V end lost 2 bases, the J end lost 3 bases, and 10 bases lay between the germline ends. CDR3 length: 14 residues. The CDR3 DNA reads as TGTGCCAGCAGCTTATGGGGCGGGGAAGAGACCCAGTACTTC. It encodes CASSLWGGEETQYF.

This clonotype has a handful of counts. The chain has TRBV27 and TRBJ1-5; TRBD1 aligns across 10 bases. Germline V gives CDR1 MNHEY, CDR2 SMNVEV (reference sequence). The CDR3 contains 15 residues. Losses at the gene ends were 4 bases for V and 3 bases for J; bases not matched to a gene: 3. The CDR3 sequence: CASSSGQGINQPQHF. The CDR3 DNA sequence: TGTGCCAGCAGTTCGGGACAGGGGATCAATCAGCCCCAGCATTTT.

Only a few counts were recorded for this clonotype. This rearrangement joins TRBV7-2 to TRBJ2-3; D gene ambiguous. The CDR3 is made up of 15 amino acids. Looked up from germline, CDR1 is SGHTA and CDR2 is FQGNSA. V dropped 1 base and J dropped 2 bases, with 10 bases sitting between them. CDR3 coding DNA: TGTGCCAGCAGCTTAGGTTGGCTTAACACAGATACGCAGTATTTT. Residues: CASSLGWLNTDTQYF.

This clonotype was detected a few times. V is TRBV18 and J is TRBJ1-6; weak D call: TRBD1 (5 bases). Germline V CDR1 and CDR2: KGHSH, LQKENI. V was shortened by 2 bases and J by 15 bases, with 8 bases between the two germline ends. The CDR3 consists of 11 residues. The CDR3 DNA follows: TGTGCCAGCTCACCAGGACACATCCTCCACTTT. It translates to CASSPGHILHF.

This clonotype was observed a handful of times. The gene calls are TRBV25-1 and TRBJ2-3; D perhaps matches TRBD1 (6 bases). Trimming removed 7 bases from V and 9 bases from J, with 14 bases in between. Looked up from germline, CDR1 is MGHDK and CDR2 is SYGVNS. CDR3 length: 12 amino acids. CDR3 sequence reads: CASKSQGFTQYF. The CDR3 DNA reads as TGTGCCAGCAAATCCCAGGGGTTCACGCAGTATTTT. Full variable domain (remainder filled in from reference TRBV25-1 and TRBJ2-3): EADIYQTPRYLVIGTGKKITLECSQTMGHDKMYWYQQDPGMELHLIHYSYGVNSTEKGDLSSESTVSRIRTEHFPLTLESARPSHTSQYLCASKSQGFTQYFGPGTRLTVL.

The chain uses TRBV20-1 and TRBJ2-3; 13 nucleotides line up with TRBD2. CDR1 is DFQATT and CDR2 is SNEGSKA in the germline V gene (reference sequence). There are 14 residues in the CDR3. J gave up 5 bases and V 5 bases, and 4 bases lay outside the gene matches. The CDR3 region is CSAGLAGVVDTQYF. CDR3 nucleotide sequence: TGCAGTGCTGGACTAGCGGGAGTTGTAGATACGCAGTATTTT.

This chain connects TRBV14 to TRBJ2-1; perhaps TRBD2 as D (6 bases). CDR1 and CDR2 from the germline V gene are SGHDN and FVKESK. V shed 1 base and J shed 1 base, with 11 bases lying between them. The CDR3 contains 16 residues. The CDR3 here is CASSQVGGISYNEQFF. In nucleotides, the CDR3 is TGTGCCAGCAGCCAAGTCGGGGGAATATCCTACAATGAGCAGTTCTTC.

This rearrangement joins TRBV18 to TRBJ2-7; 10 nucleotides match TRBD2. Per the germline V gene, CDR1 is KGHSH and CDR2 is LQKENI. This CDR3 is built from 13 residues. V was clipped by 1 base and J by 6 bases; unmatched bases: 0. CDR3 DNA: TGTGCCAGCTCACCACTAGCGGGAGGCGAGCAGTACTTC. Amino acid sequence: CASSPLAGGEQYF.

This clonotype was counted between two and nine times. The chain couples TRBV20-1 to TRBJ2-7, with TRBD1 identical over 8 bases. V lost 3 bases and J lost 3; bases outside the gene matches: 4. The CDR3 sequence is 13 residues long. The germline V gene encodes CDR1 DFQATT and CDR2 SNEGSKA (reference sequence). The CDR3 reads CSASFTGGYEQYF. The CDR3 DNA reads TGCAGTGCTAGTTTCACAGGGGGCTACGAGCAGTACTTC.

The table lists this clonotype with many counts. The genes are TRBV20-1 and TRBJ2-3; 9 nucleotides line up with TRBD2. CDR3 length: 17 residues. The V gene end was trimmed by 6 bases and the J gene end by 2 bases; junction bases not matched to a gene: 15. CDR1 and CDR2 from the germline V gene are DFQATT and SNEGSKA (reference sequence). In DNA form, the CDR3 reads TGCAGTGCAGAACGAGCGACTAGCGGATTTTTCACAGATACGCAGTATTTT. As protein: CSAERATSGFFTDTQYF.

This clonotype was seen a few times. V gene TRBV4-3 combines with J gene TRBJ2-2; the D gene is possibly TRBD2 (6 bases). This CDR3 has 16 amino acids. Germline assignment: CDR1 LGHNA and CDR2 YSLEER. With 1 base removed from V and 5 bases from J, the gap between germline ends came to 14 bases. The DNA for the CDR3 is TGCGCCAGCAGCCAAGTTTACGGGGGACGAACCGGGGAGCTGTTTTTT. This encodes CASSQVYGGRTGELFF.

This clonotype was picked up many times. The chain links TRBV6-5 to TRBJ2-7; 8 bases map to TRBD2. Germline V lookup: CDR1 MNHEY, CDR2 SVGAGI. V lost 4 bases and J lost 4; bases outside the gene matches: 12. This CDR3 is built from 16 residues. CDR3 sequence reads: CASSSNSGTRLYEQYF. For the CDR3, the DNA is TGTGCCAGCAGTTCCAATAGCGGGACGAGACTTTACGAGCAGTACTTC.

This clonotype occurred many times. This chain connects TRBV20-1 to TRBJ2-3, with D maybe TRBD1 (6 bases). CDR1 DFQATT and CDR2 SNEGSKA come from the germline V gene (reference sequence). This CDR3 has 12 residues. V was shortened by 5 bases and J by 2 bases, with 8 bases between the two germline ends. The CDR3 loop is CSALGHTDTQYF. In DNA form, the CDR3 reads TGCAGTGCTCTGGGACACACAGATACGCAGTATTTT.

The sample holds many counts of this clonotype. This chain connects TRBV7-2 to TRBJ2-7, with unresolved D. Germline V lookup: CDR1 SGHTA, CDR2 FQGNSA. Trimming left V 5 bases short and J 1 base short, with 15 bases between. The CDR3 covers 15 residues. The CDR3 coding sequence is TGTGCCAGCAGCGCCCCCTTCGGCAGGTCCTACGAGCAGTACTTC. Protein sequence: CASSAPFGRSYEQYF. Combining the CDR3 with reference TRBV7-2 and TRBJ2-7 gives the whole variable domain GAGVSQSPSNKVTEKGKDVELRCDPISGHTALYWYRQSLGQGLEFLIYFQGNSAPDKSGLPSDRFSAERTGGSVSTLTIQRTQQEDSAVYLCASSAPFGRSYEQYFGPGTRLTVT.

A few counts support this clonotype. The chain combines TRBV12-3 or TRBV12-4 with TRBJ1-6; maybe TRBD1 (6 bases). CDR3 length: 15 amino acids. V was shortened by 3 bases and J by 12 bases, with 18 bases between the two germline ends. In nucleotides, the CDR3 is TGTGCCAGCAGTTTCGGACAGATGAAGAAACTACCCCTCCACTTT. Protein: CASSFGQMKKLPLHF.

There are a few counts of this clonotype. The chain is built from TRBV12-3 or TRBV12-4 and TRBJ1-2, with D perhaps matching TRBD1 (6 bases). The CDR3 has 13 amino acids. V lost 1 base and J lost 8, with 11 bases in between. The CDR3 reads CASSLGQVSGYTF. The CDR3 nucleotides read TGTGCCAGCAGTTTAGGACAGGTCTCCGGCTACACCTTC.

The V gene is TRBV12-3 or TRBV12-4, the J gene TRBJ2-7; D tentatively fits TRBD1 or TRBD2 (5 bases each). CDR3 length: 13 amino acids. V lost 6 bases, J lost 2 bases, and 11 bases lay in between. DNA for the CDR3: TGTGCCAGCAGCCGGGACCCACCCTACGAGCAGTACTTC. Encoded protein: CASSRDPPYEQYF.

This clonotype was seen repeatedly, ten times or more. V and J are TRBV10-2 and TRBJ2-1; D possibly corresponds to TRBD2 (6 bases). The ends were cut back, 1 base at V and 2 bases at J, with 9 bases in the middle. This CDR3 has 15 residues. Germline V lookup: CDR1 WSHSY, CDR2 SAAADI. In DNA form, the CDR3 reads TGCGCCAGCAGTGAGTTCGGGAGAGCCTACAATGAGCAGTTCTTC. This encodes CASSEFGRAYNEQFF.